This entry lists 22 T cell receptor beta chains sequenced from one sample in a study of T cell responses to AZD1222 COVID-19 vaccine. Sequenced by immunoSEQ multiplex PCR; TCRdb stores in-frame clones only, minus some. The sample consists of 150,000 or so clones, about 89% of them appearing once. Material: peripheral blood, obtained 28 days after the second AZD1222 dose. The receptors were sampled from an adult who received the AZD1222 COVID-19 vaccine.

This chain links TRBV19 with TRBJ1-4; 7 nucleotides align to TRBD1. The length of the CDR3 is 16 residues. V was clipped by 1 base and J by 10 bases; unmatched bases: 12. Germline V CDR1 and CDR2: LNHDA, SQIVND (reference sequence). The DNA of the CDR3 is TGTGCCAGTAGTATAGGTGGGCCAGGGGGTCGGAGAAAACTGTTTTTT. The encoded protein is CASSIGGPGGRRKLFF.

The chain links TRBV7-9 to TRBJ2-4; 10 bases map to TRBD1. V lost 5 bases to trimming and J lost 3 bases; unmatched junction nucleotides: 10. Germline V lookup: CDR1 SEHNR, CDR2 FQNEAQ (reference sequence). There are 17 residues in the CDR3. As DNA, the CDR3 is TGTGCCAGCAGCCTGCTGGGACAGGGGTACGACAAAAACATTCAGTACTTC. Amino acids: CASSLLGQGYDKNIQYF. Based on the CDR3 plus reference TRBV7-9 and TRBJ2-4, the full variable domain is DTGVSQNPRHKITKRGQNVTFRCDPISEHNRLYWYRQTLGQGPEFLTYFQNEAQLEKSRLLSDRFSAERPKGSFSTLEIQRTEQGDSAMYLCASSLLGQGYDKNIQYFGAGTRLSVL.

This chain joins TRBV7-9 and TRBJ1-2, with TRBD1 as a possible D gene (5 bases). Trimming took 2 bases from V and 1 from J, leaving 8 bases between them. The CDR3 consists of 14 residues. CDR1 SEHNR and CDR2 FQNEAQ come from the germline V gene (reference sequence). CDR3 DNA sequence: TGTGCCAGCAGCTTATTACAGGTTAACTATGGCTACACCTTC. It is translated as CASSLLQVNYGYTF.

For the CDR3, the DNA is TGTGCCAGCAGTTTAGGGAGAAACTCTGAAGCTTTCTTT. This encodes CASSLGRNSEAFF. This chain uses TRBV12-3 or TRBV12-4 with TRBJ1-1, with D uncertain. V lost 1 base to trimming and J lost 6 bases, with 9 bases between them. This CDR3 region has 13 residues.

CDR3 in amino acids: CASSYDSRSGANVLTF. The CDR3 region has the DNA TGTGCCAGCAGTTACGACAGCCGCTCTGGGGCCAACGTCCTGACTTTC. The rearrangement joins TRBV6-5 to TRBJ2-6, with D maybe TRBD1 (5 bases). Trimming removed 2 bases at V and 0 bases at J, with 8 bases between. The CDR3 length is 16 residues. The germline CDR1 and CDR2 sequences are MNHEY and SVGAGI.

The V and J genes are TRBV30 and TRBJ2-7, with 12 bases aligning to TRBD2. V gave up 5 bases and J gave up 4 bases; unmatched junction bases: 3. Germline CDR1 is GTSNPN and CDR2 is SVGIG (reference sequence). The CDR3 loop spans 13 amino acids. The CDR3 DNA follows: TGTGCCTGGGGACTAGCGGGGAAATACGAGCAGTACTTC. It encodes CAWGLAGKYEQYF.

The gene calls are TRBV7-2 and TRBJ1-5, with D hard to call. CDR3 length: 13 amino acids. Germline CDR1 is SGHTA and CDR2 is FQGNSA. The V end lost 2 bases, the J end lost 8 bases, and 10 bases lay between the germline ends. As DNA, the CDR3 is TGTGCCAGCAGCTTACGGTGGGAGGAGCCCCAGCATTTT. Protein: CASSLRWEEPQHF.

The chain recombines TRBV6-5 with TRBJ2-2; TRBD2 is a possible D gene (5 bases). The V end lost 6 bases, the J end lost 5 bases, and 16 bases lay between the germline ends. CDR1 and CDR2 from the germline V gene are MNHEY and SVGAGI. CDR3 length equals 15 residues. The CDR3 sequence: CASSSVGVRTGELFF. CDR3 nucleotides: TGTGCCAGCAGCTCGGTCGGGGTTAGAACCGGGGAGCTGTTTTTT.

The J gene is TRBJ2-1, the V gene TRBV6-5, with D possibly TRBD2 on 6 matching bases. Between the trimmed V and J ends, which lost 10 bases and 5 bases, there was a span of 12 bases. Germline V CDR1 and CDR2: MNHEY, SVGAGI. The CDR3 is 12 amino acids. As DNA, the CDR3 is TGTGCCATCGGCGGGACCCACAATGAGCAGTTCTTC. Translated: CAIGGTHNEQFF.

The chain is built from TRBV7-3 and TRBJ2-1; D ambiguous. V was cut by 10 bases and J by 7 bases, with 23 bases left in between. Germline V lookup: CDR1 SGHTA, CDR2 FQGTGA. There are 15 residues in the CDR3. Written as DNA, the CDR3 is TGTGCCACCCCCTCCGGAGCCGTTTCGAATAATGAGCAGTTCTTC. It yields the protein CATPSGAVSNNEQFF.

The chain combines TRBV10-3 with TRBJ2-1; 7 nucleotides agree with TRBD2. The CDR3 covers 13 residues. J was trimmed by 7 bases and V by 8 bases; bases with no gene match: 8. From germline, CDR1 is ENHRY and CDR2 SYGVKD. CDR3 sequence: CAIAGGSGNEQFF. CDR3 DNA: TGTGCCATCGCCGGCGGGAGTGGAAATGAGCAGTTCTTC.

CDR3 sequence reads: CASSTRPGQGKKYEQYF. The CDR3 DNA sequence: TGTGCCAGTAGTACTCGCCCGGGACAGGGGAAGAAATACGAGCAGTACTTC. V is TRBV19 and J is TRBJ2-7, with TRBD1 identical over 10 bases. The CDR3 spans 17 residues. Germline CDR1 and CDR2: LNHDA and SQIVND (reference sequence). With 4 bases clipped from V and 4 bases from J, the junction kept 13 bases outside the gene matches.

V is TRBV7-9 and J is TRBJ2-7, with D maybe TRBD1 (7 bases). CDR1 is SEHNR, CDR2 FQNEAQ, per germline (reference sequence). The CDR3 contains 12 residues. Trimming cost V 6 bases and J 4 bases, with 10 bases left between them. CDR3: CASRQGTYEQYF. CDR3 coding DNA: TGTGCCAGCAGACAGGGGACTTACGAGCAGTACTTC.

The chain combines TRBV27 with TRBJ1-5, with a possible D match to TRBD1 (6 bases). The CDR3 has 15 residues. Germline loops: CDR1 MNHEY, CDR2 SMNVEV (reference sequence). V lost 5 bases to trimming and J lost 4 bases, with 15 bases between them. CDR3 in amino acids: CASSQQGLGNQPQHF. The CDR3 DNA follows: TGTGCCAGCAGTCAACAGGGCCTAGGGAATCAGCCCCAGCATTTT.

The chain has TRBV4-1 and TRBJ1-2; 9 nucleotides align to TRBD1. The CDR3 runs 16 residues. The trim removed 2 bases at V and 8 bases at J, leaving 12 bases unmatched. From germline, CDR1 is MGHRA and CDR2 YSYEKL. The CDR3 coding sequence is TGCGCCAGCAGCCAACCGGGAGGGGACAGGGCAGGCGGCTACACCTTC. It translates to CASSQPGGDRAGGYTF.

The chain couples TRBV4-1 to TRBJ1-4; D remains ambiguous. Germline CDR1 and CDR2: MGHRA and YSYEKL. V was cut by 8 bases and J by 3 bases, with 10 bases left in between. The CDR3 length is 13 residues. The CDR3 is CASRAVANEKLFF. The CDR3 nucleotides read TGCGCCAGCCGGGCCGTGGCTAATGAAAAACTGTTTTTT.

The rearrangement uses TRBV6-6 and TRBJ2-3, with 7 bases fitting TRBD1. From germline, CDR1 is MNHNY and CDR2 SVGAGI (reference sequence). The junction had 16 bases not matched to a gene; V was cut back by 5 bases and J by 5 bases. This CDR3 is built from 17 residues. CDR3 residues: CASSPPLTGSVRDTQYF. CDR3 DNA sequence: TGTGCCAGCAGTCCCCCTCTGACAGGGTCTGTGAGAGATACGCAGTATTTT.

The rearrangement uses TRBV14 and TRBJ2-3, with TRBD2 matching over 9 bases. In germline, CDR1 is SGHDN, CDR2 FVKESK. This CDR3 is 16 amino acids long. V was clipped by 0 bases and J by 6 bases; unmatched bases: 7. CDR3 bases: TGTGCCAGCAGCCAAGACCCGGGGCTAGCGGGGGATACGCAGTATTTT. It encodes CASSQDPGLAGDTQYF.

The V call is TRBV18, the J call TRBJ1-2; 8 nucleotides align to TRBD1. The CDR3 has 14 residues. CDR1 is KGHSH, CDR2 LQKENI, per germline. V trimming: 6 bases; J trimming: 8 bases; junction bases outside the gene matches: 11. In DNA form, the CDR3 reads TGTGCCAGCTCCGCGGGACAGGACTCCTACGGCTACACCTTC. Translating gives CASSAGQDSYGYTF.

The genes are TRBV5-6 and TRBJ1-4; maybe TRBD1 (5 bases). Trimming removed 1 base at V and 5 bases at J, with 15 bases between. The CDR3 runs to 16 residues. Per the germline V gene, CDR1 is SGHDT and CDR2 is YYEEEE. This CDR3 reads CASSLQGDSSNEKLFF. The CDR3 nucleotides are TGTGCCAGCAGCTTGCAGGGTGACAGCTCAAATGAAAAACTGTTTTTT.

The J gene is TRBJ1-4, the V gene TRBV7-9, with no clear D. The germline gives CDR1 SEHNR, CDR2 FQNEAQ (reference sequence). The V end was cut by 5 bases, the J end by 3 bases, with 16 bases between. This CDR3 is 16 amino acids long. The CDR3 loop is CASSHRSGPANEKLFF. In DNA form, the CDR3 reads TGTGCCAGCAGCCATAGGAGCGGACCGGCTAATGAAAAACTGTTTTTT. Full variable domain (missing parts from reference TRBV7-9 and TRBJ1-4): DTGVSQNPRHKITKRGQNVTFRCDPISEHNRLYWYRQTLGQGPEFLTYFQNEAQLEKSRLLSDRFSAERPKGSFSTLEIQRTEQGDSAMYLCASSHRSGPANEKLFFGSGTQLSVL.

The J gene is TRBJ1-1, the V gene TRBV7-2, with unresolved D. Trimming cost V 2 bases and J 0 bases, with 10 bases left between them. The germline CDR1 and CDR2 sequences are SGHTA and FQGNSA. The CDR3 extends over 15 amino acids. CDR3 amino acids: CASSLIVGMNTEAFF. The DNA for the CDR3 is TGTGCCAGCAGCTTAATCGTAGGAATGAACACTGAAGCTTTCTTT. Full variable domain (outside the CDR3, taken from reference TRBV7-2 and TRBJ1-1): GAGVSQSPSNKVTEKGKDVELRCDPISGHTALYWYRQSLGQGLEFLIYFQGNSAPDKSGLPSDRFSAERTGGSVSTLTIQRTQQEDSAVYLCASSLIVGMNTEAFFGQGTRLTVV.